The entry below gives a single T cell receptor (beta chain) sequence along with its context. No antigen is known for it. The source of the sample is a study of vaccination and CD4 T cells after COVID-19. Findings and limits, study-wide: SARS-CoV-2-reactive clonotype medians increased from around 20 to 38, not significantly.

The assay that was used to sequence DNA from cultured CD4+ T cells was the Oncomine TCR Beta short-read assay. TCRdb used MiXCR to reprocess the PCR reads, holding one entry per CDR3 protein. Counted here are around 20,000 distinct CDR3 sequences, around 60% occurring once; the ten biggest clones make up about an eighth. CDR3 length: 14 amino acids. Trimming stripped 6 bases from V and 4 bases from J, with 15 bases between. The germline V gene encodes CDR1 DFQATT and CDR2 SNEGSKA (reference sequence). Treatment meaning: approximately nine-day PBMC culture with coronavirus spike peptide pools or control peptides (ViraFEST assay).

The chain is built from TRBV20-1 and TRBJ1-4; tentative D call: TRBD1 (5 bases). The specimen comprised CD4+ T cells from blood, cultured in vitro, sampled after SARS-CoV-2 vaccination. This clonotype originated in a human donor who received a COVID-19 vaccine. The CDR3 here is CSALPGVNNEKLFF. The CDR3 region has the DNA TGCAGTGCCCTACCGGGGGTGAATAATGAAAAACTGTTTTTT.